This T cell receptor beta chain was identified during a study of graft-versus-host responses after intestinal transplantation. The CDR3 is 13 amino acids. CDR1 is LNHNV and CDR2 is YYDKDF in the germline V gene (reference sequence). The germline V and J ends were trimmed by 0 bases and 7 bases, with 9 bases remaining between them. TCRdb's copy holds only in-frame clones and misses some; the assay was immunoSEQ multiplex PCR. The sample contains more than 85,000 clones, roughly 85% of which appear only once. To note about this clone: Its antigen remains unidentified.

The chain links TRBV15 to TRBJ1-1; D not resolved. The source was unstimulated CD4+ T cells sorted from spleen or lymph node cells, collected before intestinal transplant. This receptor was obtained from a human donor who received an intestinal transplant. The DNA of the CDR3 is TGTGCCACCAGCAGAGATCTTGCAGGTGAAGCTTTCTTT. This gives the protein CATSRDLAGEAFF.